This TCR beta chain was profiled in a study of OX40 agonist ivuxolimab in advanced cancers. Study background: The study enrolled dose-escalation patients with hepatocellular carcinoma, melanoma, renal cell or head and neck cancer. Study conclusions and caveats: Clonal expansion by week 6 occurred in CD4+ and CD8+ blood T cells (at 0.1 to 3.0 mg/kg). Expanded clones tended on average to be more numerous among CD8+ T cells than CD4+. The expanded peripheral T cells' antigen specificity was not determined.

V shed 6 bases and J shed 4 bases, with 18 bases lying between them. The CDR3 length is 15 residues. Looked up from germline, CDR1 is KGHSH and CDR2 is LQKENI. With regard to this clone: Its target is not known.

TCRdb's table, derived via immunoSEQ multiplex PCR, lists solely in-frame clones and lacks some. This table holds tens of thousands of clones, around 90% found once. This clonotype was sampled from an adult with an advanced solid tumor such as melanoma, head and neck, liver or kidney cancer. The rearrangement uses TRBV18 and TRBJ1-2; D is unresolved. Sequencing was performed on CD4+ or CD8+ T cells sorted from blood, taken in a trial of the OX40 agonist ivuxolimab. CDR3: CASSPAAPPAYGYTF. CDR3 coding DNA: TGTGCCAGCTCGCCTGCCGCCCCCCCGGCCTATGGCTACACCTTC.